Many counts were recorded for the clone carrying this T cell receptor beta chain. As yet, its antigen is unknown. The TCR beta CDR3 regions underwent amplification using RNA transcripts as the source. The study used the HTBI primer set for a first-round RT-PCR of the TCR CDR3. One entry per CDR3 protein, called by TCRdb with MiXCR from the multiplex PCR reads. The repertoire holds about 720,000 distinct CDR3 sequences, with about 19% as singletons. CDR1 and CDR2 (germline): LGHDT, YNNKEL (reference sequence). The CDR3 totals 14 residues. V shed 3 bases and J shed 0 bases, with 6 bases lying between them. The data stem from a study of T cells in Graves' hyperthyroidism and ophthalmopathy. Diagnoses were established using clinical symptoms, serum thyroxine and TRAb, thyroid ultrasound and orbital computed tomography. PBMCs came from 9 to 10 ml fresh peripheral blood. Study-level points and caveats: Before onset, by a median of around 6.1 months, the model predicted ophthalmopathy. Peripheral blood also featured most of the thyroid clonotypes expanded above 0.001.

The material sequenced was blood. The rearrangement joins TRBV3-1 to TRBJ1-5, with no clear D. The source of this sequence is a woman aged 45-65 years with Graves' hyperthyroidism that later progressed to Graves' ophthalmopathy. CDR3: CASSQVSSNQPQHF. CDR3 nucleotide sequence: TGTGCCAGCAGCCAGGTTTCTAGCAATCAGCCCCAGCATTTT.